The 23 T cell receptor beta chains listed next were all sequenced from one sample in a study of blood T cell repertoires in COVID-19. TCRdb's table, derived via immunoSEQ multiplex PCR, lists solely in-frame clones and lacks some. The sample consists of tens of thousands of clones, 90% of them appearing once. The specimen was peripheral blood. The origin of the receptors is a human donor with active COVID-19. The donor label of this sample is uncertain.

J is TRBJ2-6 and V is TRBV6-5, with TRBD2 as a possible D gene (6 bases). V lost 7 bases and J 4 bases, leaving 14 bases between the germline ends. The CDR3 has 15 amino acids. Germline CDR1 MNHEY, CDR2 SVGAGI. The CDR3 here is CASTSTGAGANVLTF. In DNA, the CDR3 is TGTGCCAGCACCTCAACGGGAGCCGGGGCCAACGTCCTGACTTTC.

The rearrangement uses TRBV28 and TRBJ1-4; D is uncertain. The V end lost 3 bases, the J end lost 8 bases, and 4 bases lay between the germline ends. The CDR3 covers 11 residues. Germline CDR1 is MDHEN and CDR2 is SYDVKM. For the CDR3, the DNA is TGTGCCAGCAGTTTCTTCGAAAAACTGTTTTTT. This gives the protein CASSFFEKLFF.

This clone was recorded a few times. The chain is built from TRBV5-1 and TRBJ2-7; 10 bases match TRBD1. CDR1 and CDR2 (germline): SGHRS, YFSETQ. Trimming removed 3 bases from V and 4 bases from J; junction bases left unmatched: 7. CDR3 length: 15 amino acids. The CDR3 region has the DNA TGCGCCAGCAGCTGGGGGACAGGGGAGGGATACGAGCAGTACTTC. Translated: CASSWGTGEGYEQYF. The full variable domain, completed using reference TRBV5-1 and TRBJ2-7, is KAGVTQTPRYLIKTRGQQVTLSCSPISGHRSVSWYQQTPGQGLQFLFEYFSETQRNKGNFPGRFSGRQFSNSRSEMNVSTLELGDSALYLCASSWGTGEGYEQYFGPGTRLTVT.

The CDR3 nucleotides are TGCGCCAGCAGTCAACCTCGGACACCTCGCACCTACGAGCAGTACGTC. Its protein is CASSQPRTPRTYEQYV. This chain uses TRBV23-1 with TRBJ2-7; TRBD1 is a possible D gene (5 bases). Being an ORF, TRBV23-1 has a function that is uncertain. The CDR3 spans 16 residues. The V end was cut by 2 bases, the J end by 2 bases, with 16 bases between.

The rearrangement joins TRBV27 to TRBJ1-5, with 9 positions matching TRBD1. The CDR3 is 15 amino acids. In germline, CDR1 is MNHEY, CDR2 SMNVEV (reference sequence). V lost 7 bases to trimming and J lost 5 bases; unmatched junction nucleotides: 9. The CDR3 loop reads CASNPGQGNDQPQHF. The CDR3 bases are TGTGCCAGCAATCCAGGACAGGGGAACGATCAGCCCCAGCATTTT.

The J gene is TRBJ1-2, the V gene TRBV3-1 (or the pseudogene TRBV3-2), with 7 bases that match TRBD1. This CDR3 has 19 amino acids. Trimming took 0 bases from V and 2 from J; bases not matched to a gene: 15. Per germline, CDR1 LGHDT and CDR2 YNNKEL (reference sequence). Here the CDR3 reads CASSQDLHPRAGGNYGYTF. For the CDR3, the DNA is TGTGCCAGCAGCCAAGACCTCCATCCCCGCGCAGGGGGAAACTATGGCTACACCTTC.

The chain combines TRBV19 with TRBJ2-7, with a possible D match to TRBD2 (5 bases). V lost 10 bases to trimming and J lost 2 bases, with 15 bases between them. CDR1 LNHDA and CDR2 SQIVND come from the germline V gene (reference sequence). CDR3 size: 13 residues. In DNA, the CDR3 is TGTGCCACTAGCCAGCGAGGTCCCTACGAGCAGTACTTC. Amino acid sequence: CATSQRGPYEQYF. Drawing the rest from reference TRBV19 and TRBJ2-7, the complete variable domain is DGGITQSPKYLFRKEGQNVTLSCEQNLNHDAMYWYRQDPGQGLRLIYYSQIVNDFQKGDIAEGYSVSREKKESFPLTVTSAQKNPTAFYLCATSQRGPYEQYFGPGTRLTVT.

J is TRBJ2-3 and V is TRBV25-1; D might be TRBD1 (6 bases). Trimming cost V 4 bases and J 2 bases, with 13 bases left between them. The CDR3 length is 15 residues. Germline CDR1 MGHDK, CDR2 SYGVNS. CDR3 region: CASSVQGRVTDTQYF. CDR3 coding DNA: TGTGCCAGCAGTGTACAGGGTCGGGTCACAGATACGCAGTATTTT.

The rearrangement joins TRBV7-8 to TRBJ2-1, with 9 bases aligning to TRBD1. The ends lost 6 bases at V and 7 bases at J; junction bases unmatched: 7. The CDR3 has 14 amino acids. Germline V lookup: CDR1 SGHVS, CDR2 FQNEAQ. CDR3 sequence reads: CASRTGTGRNEQFF. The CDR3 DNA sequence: TGTGCCAGCAGAACCGGGACAGGGAGAAATGAGCAGTTCTTC. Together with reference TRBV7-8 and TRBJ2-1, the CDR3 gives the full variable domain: GAGVSQSPRYKVAKRGQDVALRCDPISGHVSLFWYQQALGQGPEFLTYFQNEAQLDKSGLPSDRFFAERPEGSVSTLKIQRTQQEDSAVYLCASRTGTGRNEQFFGPGTRLTVL.

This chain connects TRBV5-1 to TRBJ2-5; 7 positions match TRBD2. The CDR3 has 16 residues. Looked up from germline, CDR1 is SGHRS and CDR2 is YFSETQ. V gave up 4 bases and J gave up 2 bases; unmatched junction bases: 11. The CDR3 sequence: CASSPIGSGVQETQYF. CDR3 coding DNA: TGCGCCAGCAGCCCCATAGGAAGCGGGGTACAAGAGACCCAGTACTTC. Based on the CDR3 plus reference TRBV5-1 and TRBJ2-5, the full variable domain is KAGVTQTPRYLIKTRGQQVTLSCSPISGHRSVSWYQQTPGQGLQFLFEYFSETQRNKGNFPGRFSGRQFSNSRSEMNVSTLELGDSALYLCASSPIGSGVQETQYFGPGTRLLVL.

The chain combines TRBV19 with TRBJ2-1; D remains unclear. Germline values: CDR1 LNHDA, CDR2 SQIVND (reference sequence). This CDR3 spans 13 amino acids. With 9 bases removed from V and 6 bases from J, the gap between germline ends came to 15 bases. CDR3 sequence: CASRRRGFNEQFF. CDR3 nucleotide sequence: TGTGCCAGCCGCCGGAGAGGCTTCAATGAGCAGTTCTTC. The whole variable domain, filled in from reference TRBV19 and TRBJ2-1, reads DGGITQSPKYLFRKEGQNVTLSCEQNLNHDAMYWYRQDPGQGLRLIYYSQIVNDFQKGDIAEGYSVSREKKESFPLTVTSAQKNPTAFYLCASRRRGFNEQFFGPGTRLTVL.

CDR3: CASSGQDRGSNQPQHF. In DNA, the CDR3 is TGTGCCAGCAGTGGACAGGACCGGGGTAGCAATCAGCCCCAGCATTTT. V gene TRBV6-6 combines with J gene TRBJ1-5; 7 nucleotides agree with TRBD1. Trimming took 5 bases from V and 0 from J; bases not matched to a gene: 7. The CDR3 sequence is 16 residues long. Germline V gene data show CDR1 as MNHNY and CDR2 as SVGAGI (reference sequence).

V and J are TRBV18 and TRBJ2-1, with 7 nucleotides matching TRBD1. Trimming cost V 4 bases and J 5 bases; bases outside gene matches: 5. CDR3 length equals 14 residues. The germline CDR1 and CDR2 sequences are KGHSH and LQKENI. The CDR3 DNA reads TGTGCCAGCTCACTCAACAGGGGCGACAATGAGCAGTTCTTC. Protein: CASSLNRGDNEQFF.

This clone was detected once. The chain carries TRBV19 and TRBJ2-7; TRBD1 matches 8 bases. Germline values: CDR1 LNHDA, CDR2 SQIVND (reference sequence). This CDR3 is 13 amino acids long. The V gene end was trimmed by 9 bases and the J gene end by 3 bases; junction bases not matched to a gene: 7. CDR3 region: CASSGTGDYEQYF. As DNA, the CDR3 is TGTGCCAGCTCCGGGACAGGTGACTACGAGCAGTACTTC.

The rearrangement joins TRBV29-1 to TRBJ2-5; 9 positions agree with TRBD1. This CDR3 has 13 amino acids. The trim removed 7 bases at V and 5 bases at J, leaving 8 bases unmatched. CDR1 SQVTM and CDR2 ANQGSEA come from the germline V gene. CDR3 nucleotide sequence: TGCAGCGCCCGGACAGGGGCAGGGGAGACCCAGTACTTC. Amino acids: CSARTGAGETQYF.

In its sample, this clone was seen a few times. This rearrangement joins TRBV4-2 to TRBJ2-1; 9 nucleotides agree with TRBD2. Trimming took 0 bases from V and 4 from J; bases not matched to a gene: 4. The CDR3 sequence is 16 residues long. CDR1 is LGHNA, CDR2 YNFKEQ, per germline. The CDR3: CASSQEGSGGYNEQFF. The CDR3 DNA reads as TGTGCCAGCAGCCAAGAGGGTAGCGGGGGTTACAATGAGCAGTTCTTC.

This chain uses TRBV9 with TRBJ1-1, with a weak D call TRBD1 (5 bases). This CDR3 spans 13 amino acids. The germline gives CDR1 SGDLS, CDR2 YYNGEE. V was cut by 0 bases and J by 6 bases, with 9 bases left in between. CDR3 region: CASSVAGGAEAFF. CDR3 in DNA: TGTGCCAGCAGCGTAGCGGGAGGGGCTGAAGCTTTCTTT.

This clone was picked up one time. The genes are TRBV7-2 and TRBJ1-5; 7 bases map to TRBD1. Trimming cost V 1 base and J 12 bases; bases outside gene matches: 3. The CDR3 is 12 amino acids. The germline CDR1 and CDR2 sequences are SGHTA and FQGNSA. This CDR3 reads CASSLVGGNQHF. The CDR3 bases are TGTGCCAGCAGCTTAGTAGGGGGCAACCAGCATTTT. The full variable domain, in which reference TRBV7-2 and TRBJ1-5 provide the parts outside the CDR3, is GAGVSQSPSNKVTEKGKDVELRCDPISGHTALYWYRQSLGQGLEFLIYFQGNSAPDKSGLPSDRFSAERTGGSVSTLTIQRTQQEDSAVYLCASSLVGGNQHFGDGTRLSIL.

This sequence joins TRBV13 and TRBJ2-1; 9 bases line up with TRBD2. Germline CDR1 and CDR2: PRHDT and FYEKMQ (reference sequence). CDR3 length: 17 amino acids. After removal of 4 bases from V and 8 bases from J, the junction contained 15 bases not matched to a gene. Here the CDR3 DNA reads TGTGCCAGCAGCTCTCCTGGGTCTAGCGGGACGGGGGATGAGCAGTTCTTC. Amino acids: CASSSPGSSGTGDEQFF. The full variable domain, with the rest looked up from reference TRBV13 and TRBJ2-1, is AAGVIQSPRHLIKEKRETATLKCYPIPRHDTVYWYQQGPGQDPQFLISFYEKMQSDKGSIPDRFSAQQFSDYHSELNMSSLELGDSALYFCASSSPGSSGTGDEQFFGPGTRLTVL.

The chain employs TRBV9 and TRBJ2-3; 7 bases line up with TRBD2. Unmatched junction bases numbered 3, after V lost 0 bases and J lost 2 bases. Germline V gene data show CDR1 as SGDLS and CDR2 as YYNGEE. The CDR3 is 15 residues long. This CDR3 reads CASSVGAGPTDTQYF. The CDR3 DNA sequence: TGTGCCAGCAGCGTAGGAGCGGGGCCCACAGATACGCAGTATTTT.

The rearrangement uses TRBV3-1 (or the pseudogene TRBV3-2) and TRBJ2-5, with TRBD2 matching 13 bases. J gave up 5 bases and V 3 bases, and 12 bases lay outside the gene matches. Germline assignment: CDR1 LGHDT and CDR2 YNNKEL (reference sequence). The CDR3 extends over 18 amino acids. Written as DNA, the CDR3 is TGTGCCAGCAGCCATATGACTAGCGGGAGGCCACGAGGGGAGACCCAGTACTTC. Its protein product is CASSHMTSGRPRGETQYF.

In nucleotides, the CDR3 is TGTGCCAGCAGCCGTCAGGGGAACACTGAAGCTTTCTTT. This gives the protein CASSRQGNTEAFF. This chain uses TRBV7-3 with TRBJ1-1; D is perhaps TRBD1 (5 bases). Trimming pared 5 bases from V and 1 base from J, leaving 8 bases between. The CDR3 has 13 residues. Germline V CDR1 and CDR2: SGHTA, FQGTGA.

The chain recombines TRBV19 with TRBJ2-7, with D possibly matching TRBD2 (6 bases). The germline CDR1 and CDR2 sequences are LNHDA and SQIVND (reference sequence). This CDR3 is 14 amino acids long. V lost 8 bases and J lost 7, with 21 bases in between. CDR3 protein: CASSPGPKAGEQYF. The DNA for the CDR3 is TGTGCCAGTTCCCCGGGTCCCAAGGCGGGGGAGCAGTACTTC.